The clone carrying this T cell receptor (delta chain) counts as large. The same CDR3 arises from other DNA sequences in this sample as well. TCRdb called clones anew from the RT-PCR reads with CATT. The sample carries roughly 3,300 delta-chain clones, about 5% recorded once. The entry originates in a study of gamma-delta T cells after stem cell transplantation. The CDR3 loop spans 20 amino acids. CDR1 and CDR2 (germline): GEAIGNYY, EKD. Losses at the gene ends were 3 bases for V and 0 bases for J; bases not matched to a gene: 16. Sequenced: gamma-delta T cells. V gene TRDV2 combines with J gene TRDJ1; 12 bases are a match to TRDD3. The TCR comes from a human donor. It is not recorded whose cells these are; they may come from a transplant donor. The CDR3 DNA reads TGTGCCTGTGACCGCGTACTGGGGGATACACGTGCTGGGGACACCGATAAACTCATCTTT. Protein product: CACDRVLGDTRAGDTDKLIF.